The 29 T cell receptor beta chains reported below all come from one sample, sequenced in a study of shared clonotypes between healthy human individuals (dated by TCRdb to between 2020 and 2021). Preparation of the library involved the immunoSEQ multiplex PCR assay. The table comes from immuneACCESS by way of TCRdb, which keeps in-frame sequences with V and J called. Part of the clones is missing from these tables; in studies checked, under half for an unresolved V gene and the rest for unknown reasons. The sample table records about 1 million clones; about 75% of these occur just once. Roughly 1.4% of the sample goes to the ten largest clones. Sequenced material: memory CD4+ T cells sorted from blood. The cell subset or site label, read with the paper, signifies: CD45RA-negative fraction. These receptors all stem from a man aged 18 to 29 in good health.

The chain joins TRBV10-1 to TRBJ2-2; 8 nucleotides line up with TRBD2. Germline assignment: CDR1 WNHNN and CDR2 SYGVQD (reference sequence). The length of the CDR3 is 16 residues. Trimming removed 6 bases from V and 2 bases from J; junction bases left unmatched: 8. As DNA, the CDR3 is TGCGCCAGCAGCCCCGCGGGGGGTCTCAACACCGGGGAGCTGTTTTTT. This encodes CASSPAGGLNTGELFF.

This clone was recorded only once. The chain's CDR3 is CASSYSGDGAQPQHF. The CDR3 DNA reads TGTGCCAGCAGTTATTCGGGAGACGGGGCGCAGCCCCAGCATTTT. The rearrangement uses TRBV6-5 and TRBJ1-5; possibly TRBD1 for D (5 bases). CDR3 size: 15 residues. CDR1 is MNHEY, CDR2 SVGAGI, per germline. V lost 3 bases and J 7 bases, leaving 16 bases between the germline ends.

This clone was seen a few times. This chain joins TRBV5-4 and TRBJ2-2, with D hard to call. V gave up 0 bases and J gave up 6 bases, with 9 bases separating them. The V gene's germline CDR1 is SGHNT and CDR2 YYREEE (reference sequence). This CDR3 spans 14 amino acids. The CDR3 DNA reads as TGTGCCAGCAGCTTGGAAGGAAAACCCGGGGAGCTGTTTTTT. Protein: CASSLEGKPGELFF.

Concerning this clone: In the same sample, other DNA sequences code for this CDR3. V gene TRBV7-2 combines with J gene TRBJ1-3; D remains ambiguous. The ends were cut back, 5 bases at V and 0 bases at J, with 8 bases in the middle. Germline CDR1 and CDR2: SGHTA and FQGNSA. This CDR3 contains 14 residues. The CDR3 bases are TGTGCCAGCAGCCCCCAGAGCTCTGGAAACACCATATATTTT. Residues: CASSPQSSGNTIYF.

The chain recombines TRBV5-1 with TRBJ2-3; 7 nucleotides align to TRBD2. The ends lost 3 bases at V and 0 bases at J; junction bases unmatched: 13. The germline V gene encodes CDR1 SGHRS and CDR2 YFSETQ. CDR3 length: 18 residues. CDR3 nucleotides: TGCGCCAGCAGCTCTCCCCCGGGAGGAAAATCTAGCACAGATACGCAGTATTTT. Protein product: CASSSPPGGKSSTDTQYF.

Here the CDR3 reads CASYARVQSDTQYF. The CDR3 DNA reads as TGTGCCAGCTACGCCAGGGTCCAATCAGATACGCAGTATTTT. The rearrangement joins TRBV7-8 to TRBJ2-3, with D perhaps matching TRBD1 (5 bases). CDR1 SGHVS and CDR2 FQNEAQ come from the germline V gene. The CDR3 contains 14 residues. With 8 bases removed from V and 4 bases from J, the gap between germline ends came to 16 bases.

The chain combines TRBV27 with TRBJ2-1, with TRBD2 identical over 11 bases. This CDR3 region has 16 residues. The germline V gene encodes CDR1 MNHEY and CDR2 SMNVEV (reference sequence). Germline trimming cut 5 bases from V and 5 bases from J; bases unmatched to any gene: 8. The CDR3 DNA follows: TGTGCCAGCAGTCCGCAACTAGCGGGGGCCCACAATGAGCAGTTCTTC. Translating gives CASSPQLAGAHNEQFF.

This clone is a singleton in its sample. The chain carries TRBV4-1 and TRBJ1-6; 12 nucleotides agree with TRBD1. The CDR3 has 16 amino acids. Trimming took 2 bases from V and 12 from J; bases not matched to a gene: 8. Germline-derived CDR1 and CDR2 are MGHRA and YSYEKL. CDR3 in amino acids: CASSQPGTGGIQPLHF. Here the CDR3 DNA reads TGCGCCAGCAGCCAACCCGGGACAGGGGGCATACAACCCCTCCACTTT.

The chain links TRBV5-1 to TRBJ2-3; perhaps D is TRBD1 or TRBD2 (6 bases each). The length of the CDR3 is 17 residues. V lost 0 bases, J lost 0 bases, and 14 bases lay in between. Germline V gives CDR1 SGHRS, CDR2 YFSETQ. The CDR3 coding sequence is TGCGCCAGCAGCTTGGGCAGTCGGGGGCCCAGCACAGATACGCAGTATTTT. It is translated as CASSLGSRGPSTDTQYF. The complete variable domain, with remaining parts taken from reference TRBV5-1 and TRBJ2-3, reads KAGVTQTPRYLIKTRGQQVTLSCSPISGHRSVSWYQQTPGQGLQFLFEYFSETQRNKGNFPGRFSGRQFSNSRSEMNVSTLELGDSALYLCASSLGSRGPSTDTQYFGPGTRLTVL.

The rearrangement uses TRBV18 and TRBJ1-5, with D possibly TRBD1 on 6 matching bases. CDR1 and CDR2 (germline): KGHSH, LQKENI. The V and J ends lost 3 bases and 4 bases respectively, with 19 bases between them. The CDR3 length is 17 residues. CDR3 in DNA: TGTGCCAGCTCACCCGCGGCAGGGGAGGTATGGAATCAGCCCCAGCATTTT. As protein: CASSPAAGEVWNQPQHF.

The chain recombines TRBV5-1 with TRBJ2-7; possibly TRBD2 for D (6 bases). This CDR3 contains 13 residues. Germline V CDR1 and CDR2: SGHRS, YFSETQ. Trimming removed 6 bases at V and 2 bases at J, with 12 bases between. CDR3 coding DNA: TGCGCCAGCATGGGAGGACAAGCCTACGAGCAGTACTTC. Its translation: CASMGGQAYEQYF.

The V call is TRBV7-8, the J call TRBJ1-1; D possibly corresponds to TRBD1 (5 bases). V dropped 1 base and J dropped 6 bases, with 18 bases sitting between them. CDR1 and CDR2 from the germline V gene are SGHVS and FQNEAQ. The CDR3 sequence is 16 residues long. For the CDR3, the DNA is TGTGCCAGCAGCTTAGTCGGGCCCCAAGTAGGGGCTGAAGCTTTCTTT. Translation gives CASSLVGPQVGAEAFF.

The gene calls are TRBV6-5 and TRBJ2-3; D gene uncertain. The germline gives CDR1 MNHEY, CDR2 SVGAGI. The length of the CDR3 is 13 residues. The V and J ends lost 6 bases and 6 bases respectively, with 13 bases between them. CDR3 coding DNA: TGTGCCAGCAGCCCCGTGTTCGGTGATACGCAGTATTTT. Translation: CASSPVFGDTQYF.

This chain connects TRBV6-6 to TRBJ1-6; TRBD1 is a possible D gene (6 bases). Per the germline V gene, CDR1 is MNHNY and CDR2 is SVGAGI (reference sequence). The CDR3 length is 13 residues. V was pared by 7 bases and J by 5 bases, with 9 bases between. The CDR3 loop reads CASKQGNNSPLHF. The CDR3 DNA sequence: TGTGCCAGCAAACAGGGAAATAATTCACCCCTCCACTTT.

The V call is TRBV15, the J call TRBJ2-3, with 11 bases lining up with TRBD2. Germline CDR1 is LNHNV and CDR2 is YYDKDF (reference sequence). The J segment lost 5 bases and the V segment lost 0 bases, leaving 4 bases of the junction unmatched. CDR3 size: 16 residues. Written as DNA, the CDR3 is TGTGCCACCAGCAGAGAAATAGCGGGGGGGCTAGATACGCAGTATTTT. This sequence encodes CATSREIAGGLDTQYF.

This clone turned up a few times. CDR3 in amino acids: CASRPREQGAFF. CDR3 bases: TGTGCCAGCAGGCCCCGGGAACAAGGAGCTTTCTTT. J is TRBJ1-1 and V is TRBV6-6, with D uncertain. V was pared by 6 bases and J by 10 bases, with 15 bases between. CDR3 length equals 12 residues. Germline values: CDR1 MNHNY, CDR2 SVGAGI (reference sequence).

The gene calls are TRBV14 and TRBJ1-6; 7 nucleotides agree with TRBD1. Per the germline V gene, CDR1 is SGHDN and CDR2 is FVKESK. The CDR3 is 14 amino acids. Unmatched junction bases numbered 5, after V lost 3 bases and J lost 9 bases. CDR3 sequence: CASSHDRAGSPLHF. CDR3 DNA sequence: TGTGCCAGCAGCCACGACAGGGCCGGTTCACCCCTCCACTTT.

The chain employs TRBV11-2 and TRBJ2-3, with D unresolved. Trimming took off 3 bases at V and 0 bases at J, with 4 bases between the two ends. In germline, CDR1 is SGHAT, CDR2 FQNNGV. The CDR3 is made up of 13 amino acids. Here the CDR3 DNA reads TGTGCCAGCAGCTTCCTTAGCACAGATACGCAGTATTTT. Its translation is CASSFLSTDTQYF.

The chain employs TRBV6-1 and TRBJ2-7, with D tentatively TRBD2 (6 bases). V was pared by 4 bases and J by 2 bases, with 12 bases between. Germline CDR1 is MNHNS and CDR2 is SASEGT. The CDR3 totals 14 residues. CDR3 in amino acids: CASSALARAYEQYF. The CDR3 nucleotides read TGTGCCAGCAGTGCCCTAGCGAGGGCCTACGAGCAGTACTTC.

V gene TRBV28 combines with J gene TRBJ1-1, with D hard to call. V was pared by 7 bases and J by 1 base, with 13 bases between. Per germline, CDR1 MDHEN and CDR2 SYDVKM. The CDR3 is 14 amino acids. The CDR3 DNA reads TGTGCCAGCACCGACACGCTTTCGAACACTGAAGCTTTCTTT. Translated: CASTDTLSNTEAFF.

In this sample, this clone turned up a few times. The sample has other DNA sequences that encode this CDR3 too. The chain employs TRBV6-1 and TRBJ2-7; TRBD2 agrees at 7 bases. CDR3 length: 14 amino acids. V lost 2 bases to trimming and J lost 2 bases; unmatched junction nucleotides: 3. Germline V gives CDR1 MNHNS, CDR2 SASEGT. This CDR3 reads CASSERGGTYEQYF. CDR3 nucleotide sequence: TGTGCCAGCAGTGAAAGGGGAGGGACCTACGAGCAGTACTTC.

This clone was counted a few times. This chain joins TRBV6-1 and TRBJ2-1; 8 positions match TRBD2. In germline, CDR1 is MNHNS, CDR2 SASEGT. V was pared by 8 bases and J by 1 base, with 4 bases of the junction left unmatched. The CDR3 is 14 amino acids. CDR3 sequence (DNA): TGTGCCAGCGTAGCGGGATGGTCCTACAATGAGCAGTTCTTC. Its translation: CASVAGWSYNEQFF.

The chain links TRBV7-3 to TRBJ2-5; 12 positions agree with TRBD2. There are 16 residues in the CDR3. Germline values: CDR1 SGHTA, CDR2 FQGTGA. The trim removed 5 bases at V and 5 bases at J, leaving 9 bases unmatched. Written as DNA, the CDR3 is TGTGCCAGCAGCCCTACACTAGCGGGGGGAGCGGAGACCCAGTACTTC. It specifies CASSPTLAGGAETQYF.

V and J are TRBV5-6 and TRBJ1-1; D remains unclear. Germline CDR1 reads SGHDT; CDR2 reads YYEEEE. Trimming stripped 0 bases from V and 4 bases from J, with 16 bases between. This CDR3 spans 16 amino acids. The CDR3 protein is CASSLERRTRATEAFF. Written as DNA, the CDR3 is TGTGCCAGCAGCTTGGAGAGGAGGACTCGGGCCACTGAAGCTTTCTTT.

The chain has TRBV10-1 and TRBJ2-1; possible D gene TRBD1, 5 bases. V shed 5 bases and J shed 8 bases, with 10 bases lying between them. In germline, CDR1 is WNHNN, CDR2 SYGVQD (reference sequence). The CDR3 is made up of 12 amino acids. CDR3 region: CASSSQGYEQFF. The DNA of the CDR3 is TGCGCCAGCAGTTCTCAGGGATATGAGCAGTTCTTC.

This clone was seen only a few times. This chain connects TRBV7-2 to TRBJ1-4, with D possibly TRBD1 on 6 matching bases. Germline lookup yields CDR1 SGHTA and CDR2 FQGNSA. This CDR3 contains 16 residues. V was pared by 6 bases and J by 6 bases, with 20 bases between. CDR3 sequence reads: CASRARPGAGDEKLFF. The CDR3 region has the DNA TGTGCCAGCAGAGCCCGCCCGGGGGCGGGGGATGAAAAACTGTTTTTT.

Here the CDR3 DNA reads TGTGCCAGCAGCTTAGACCTGCCCCAGGGACTAGCGAGATCCTACGAGCAGTACTTC. The encoded protein is CASSLDLPQGLARSYEQYF. This chain uses TRBV11-2 with TRBJ2-7; 10 nucleotides line up with TRBD2. The germline V gene has CDR1 SGHAT and CDR2 FQNNGV. J gave up 1 base and V 0 bases, and 12 bases lay outside the gene matches. The CDR3 contains 19 residues.

V is TRBV2 and J is TRBJ2-5, with D perhaps given as TRBD1 or TRBD2 (6 bases each). The J call may be wrong; the DNA end is better matched by TRBJ2-7. Germline V lookup: CDR1 SNHLY, CDR2 FYNNEI. CDR3 size: 12 residues. The CDR3 here is CASRRGVYEQYF. CDR3 DNA sequence: TGTGCCAGCAGAAGGGGGGTTTACGAGCAGTACTTC.

The chain recombines TRBV5-1 with TRBJ1-1; no clear D gene. Germline-derived CDR1 and CDR2 are SGHRS and YFSETQ. The CDR3 totals 13 residues. Trimming pared 3 bases from V and 2 bases from J, leaving 8 bases between. The CDR3 here is CASSSIGNTEAFF. CDR3 nucleotide sequence: TGCGCCAGCAGCTCCATTGGCAACACTGAAGCTTTCTTT.